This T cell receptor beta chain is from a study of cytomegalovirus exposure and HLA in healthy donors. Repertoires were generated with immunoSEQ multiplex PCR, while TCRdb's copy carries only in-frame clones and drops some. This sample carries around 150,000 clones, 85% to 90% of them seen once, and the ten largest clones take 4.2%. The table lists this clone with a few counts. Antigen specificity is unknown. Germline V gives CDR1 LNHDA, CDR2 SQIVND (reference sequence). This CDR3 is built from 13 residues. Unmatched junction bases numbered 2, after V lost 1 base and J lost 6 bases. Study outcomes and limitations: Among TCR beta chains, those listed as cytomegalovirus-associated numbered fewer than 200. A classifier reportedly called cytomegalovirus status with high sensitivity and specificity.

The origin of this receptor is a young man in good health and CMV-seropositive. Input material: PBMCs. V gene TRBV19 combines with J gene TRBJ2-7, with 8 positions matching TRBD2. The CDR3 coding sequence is TGTGCCAGTAGTATAGGGACTAGCTCCGAGCAGTACTTC. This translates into CASSIGTSSEQYF. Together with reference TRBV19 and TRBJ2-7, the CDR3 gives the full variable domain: DGGITQSPKYLFRKEGQNVTLSCEQNLNHDAMYWYRQDPGQGLRLIYYSQIVNDFQKGDIAEGYSVSREKKESFPLTVTSAQKNPTAFYLCASSIGTSSEQYFGPGTRLTVT.